The 18 T cell receptor beta chains below were found in one sample sequenced in a study of OX40 agonist ivuxolimab in advanced cancers. Receptor amplification or capture employed the immunoSEQ multiplex PCR assay. The table was pulled from immuneACCESS by TCRdb, which kept in-frame rearrangements only. Such tables lose some clones; where checked, under half of the loss comes from unresolved V genes, and the rest has no known cause. The sample profile shows around 36,000 clones; about 84% of them were found once. About 22% of the sample lies in the top ten. The sequenced sample was CD4+ or CD8+ T cells sorted from blood, obtained in a trial of the OX40 agonist ivuxolimab. These receptors were obtained from an adult with an advanced solid tumor such as melanoma, head and neck, liver or kidney cancer.

This chain connects TRBV4-1 to TRBJ1-4; no clear D gene. Trimming removed 3 bases at V and 8 bases at J, with 16 bases between. Germline CDR1 reads MGHRA; CDR2 reads YSYEKL. CDR3 size: 15 residues. The CDR3 loop is CASSHPETPGEKLFF. DNA for the CDR3: TGCGCCAGCAGCCACCCAGAAACCCCGGGAGAAAAACTGTTTTTT.

The chain combines TRBV7-3 with TRBJ2-1, with 9 positions matching TRBD2. Germline-derived CDR1 and CDR2 are SGHTA and FQGTGA. With V trimmed by 3 bases and J by 8 bases, 8 bases remained unmatched. The CDR3 runs 15 residues. The CDR3 loop reads CASSFFAGGTYEQFF. DNA for the CDR3: TGTGCCAGCAGCTTCTTCGCGGGGGGGACCTATGAGCAGTTCTTC.

V is TRBV5-4 and J is TRBJ2-3; TRBD2 aligns across 8 bases. The CDR3 covers 15 residues. Germline loops: CDR1 SGHNT, CDR2 YYREEE (reference sequence). The ends lost 5 bases at V and 1 base at J; junction bases unmatched: 6. The CDR3 spells CASRYSGSGTDTQYF. In nucleotides, the CDR3 is TGTGCCAGCAGATACAGCGGGAGTGGCACAGATACGCAGTATTTT.

V is TRBV27 and J is TRBJ2-3; 7 bases fit TRBD2. The V and J ends lost 6 bases and 0 bases, in that order; junction bases with no gene match: 9. The CDR3 contains 16 residues. From germline, CDR1 is MNHEY and CDR2 SMNVEV (reference sequence). The CDR3 region has the DNA TGTGCCAGCAGCTATTATAGCGGGTCTAGCACAGATACGCAGTATTTT. This sequence encodes CASSYYSGSSTDTQYF.

The chain has TRBV30 and TRBJ1-4, with D possibly matching TRBD1 (5 bases). The CDR3 totals 13 residues. Trimming left V 5 bases short and J 5 bases short, with 12 bases between. In germline, CDR1 is GTSNPN, CDR2 SVGIG (reference sequence). The CDR3 DNA is TGTGCCTGGGATGGGGGGACGAATGAAAAACTGTTTTTT. Amino acid sequence: CAWDGGTNEKLFF.

Points on this clone: The sample contains more than one DNA sequence encoding this CDR3. The chain employs TRBV27 and TRBJ2-1, with no clear D. There are 13 residues in the CDR3. The V gene's germline CDR1 is MNHEY and CDR2 SMNVEV (reference sequence). V was pared by 5 bases and J by 0 bases, with 5 bases between. CDR3 in amino acids: CASSLSSYNEQFF. CDR3 coding DNA: TGTGCCAGCAGTCTAAGCTCCTACAATGAGCAGTTCTTC.

The V and J genes are TRBV7-9 and TRBJ2-1, with D hard to call. This CDR3 has 11 amino acids. Trimming pared 1 base from V and 14 bases from J, leaving 9 bases between. Looked up from germline, CDR1 is SEHNR and CDR2 is FQNEAQ (reference sequence). Written as DNA, the CDR3 is TGTGCCAGCAGCTTAGTAGGAGAGGAGTTCTTC. Amino acid sequence: CASSLVGEEFF.

The V and J genes are TRBV5-1 and TRBJ2-1; 9 nucleotides match TRBD1. This CDR3 comprises 14 residues. The ends lost 2 bases at V and 9 bases at J; junction bases unmatched: 6. Germline lookup yields CDR1 SGHRS and CDR2 YFSETQ. The CDR3 sequence is CASSLQGAFSEQFF. The DNA of the CDR3 is TGCGCCAGCAGCTTACAGGGGGCGTTTAGTGAGCAGTTCTTC.

The V and J genes are TRBV5-4 and TRBJ2-1; D possibly corresponds to TRBD2 (6 bases). The CDR3 covers 14 residues. Trimming shortened V by 4 bases and J by 6 bases, and 14 bases separated the two germline ends. The germline V gene encodes CDR1 SGHNT and CDR2 YYREEE (reference sequence). DNA for the CDR3: TGTGCCAGCAGCCAAACGGGACTCAGCAATGAGCAGTTCTTC. Amino acids: CASSQTGLSNEQFF.

The chain couples TRBV4-2 to TRBJ2-2, with no clear D. The CDR3 has 12 amino acids. The germline V gene has CDR1 LGHNA and CDR2 YNFKEQ. Trimming removed 4 bases from V and 8 bases from J, with 8 bases in between. Here the CDR3 reads CASSLGAGELFF. CDR3 bases: TGTGCCAGCAGCCTTGGCGCAGGGGAGCTGTTTTTT.

This chain connects TRBV27 to TRBJ1-6; D not certain. The CDR3 covers 14 residues. Trimming stripped 0 bases from V and 8 bases from J, with 8 bases between. Germline V gene sequence: CDR1 MNHEY, CDR2 SMNVEV (reference sequence). The CDR3 here is CASSLSFPYSPLHF. Here the CDR3 DNA reads TGTGCCAGCAGTTTATCATTTCCGTATTCACCCCTCCACTTT.

The J gene is TRBJ2-3, the V gene TRBV19; 8 bases are shared with TRBD1. Trimming took 6 bases from V and 6 from J; bases not matched to a gene: 2. The CDR3 is 12 residues long. The germline V gene has CDR1 LNHDA and CDR2 SQIVND (reference sequence). Here the CDR3 reads CASRTGVDTQYF. CDR3 coding DNA: TGTGCCAGTAGGACAGGGGTGGATACGCAGTATTTT.

The chain has TRBV9 and TRBJ1-6; 10 bases agree with TRBD1. The CDR3 is 15 residues long. Germline lookup yields CDR1 SGDLS and CDR2 YYNGEE. V shed 6 bases and J 6 bases; nucleotides not matched to a gene: 6. The CDR3 here is CASNEGTGVNSPLHF. The CDR3 DNA follows: TGTGCCAGCAACGAAGGGACAGGGGTTAATTCACCCCTCCACTTT.

The chain links TRBV19 to TRBJ2-7, with D tentatively TRBD1 or TRBD2 (6 bases each). The V end was cut by 1 base, the J end by 4 bases, with 14 bases between. CDR1 LNHDA and CDR2 SQIVND come from the germline V gene (reference sequence). CDR3 size: 15 residues. CDR3 amino acids: CASSIAKGGSYEQYF. CDR3 nucleotides: TGTGCCAGTAGTATAGCTAAAGGGGGGTCTTACGAGCAGTACTTC.

The V gene is TRBV19, the J gene TRBJ1-1; TRBD1 matches 8 bases. V shed 5 bases and J 4 bases; nucleotides not matched to a gene: 6. The germline gives CDR1 LNHDA, CDR2 SQIVND (reference sequence). This CDR3 spans 14 amino acids. CDR3 in DNA: TGTGCCAGTAGTCCAGGACAGGGAGGCACTGAAGCTTTCTTT. The encoded protein is CASSPGQGGTEAFF.

The rearrangement joins TRBV4-1 to TRBJ1-2, with D perhaps matching TRBD1 (5 bases). The CDR3 is 15 amino acids. Germline loops: CDR1 MGHRA, CDR2 YSYEKL. V lost 0 bases to trimming and J lost 8 bases, with 16 bases between them. In DNA form, the CDR3 reads TGCGCCAGCAGCCAAGATCCGGCAGGGAGTATGGGCTACACCTTC. It specifies CASSQDPAGSMGYTF.

The V gene is TRBV19, the J gene TRBJ1-2; D ambiguous. Germline V gene sequence: CDR1 LNHDA, CDR2 SQIVND (reference sequence). The CDR3 contains 10 residues. The V gene lost 6 bases and the J gene lost 10 bases, with 9 bases spanning the gap. CDR3 sequence: CASSGPFYTF. The CDR3 region has the DNA TGTGCCAGTAGCGGACCCTTCTACACCTTC.

J is TRBJ2-7 and V is TRBV5-5; D not certain. The CDR3 extends over 11 amino acids. The germline gives CDR1 SGHKS, CDR2 YYEKEE (reference sequence). Trimming stripped 6 bases from V and 3 bases from J, with 7 bases between. The CDR3 DNA reads TGTGCCAGCATATCGGGCTACGAGCAGTACTTC. Translation: CASISGYEQYF. Full variable domain (rest looked up from reference TRBV5-5 and TRBJ2-7): DAGVTQSPTHLIKTRGQQVTLRCSPISGHKSVSWYQQVLGQGPQFIFQYYEKEERGRGNFPDRFSARQFPNYSSELNVNALLLGDSALYLCASISGYEQYFGPGTRLTVT.